The clone carrying this T cell receptor (beta chain) showed up just once. This CDR3 contains 12 residues. V lost 3 bases and J lost 14; bases outside the gene matches: 7. Germline CDR1 GTSNPN, CDR2 SVGIG (reference sequence). The source of the sample is a study of blood T cell repertoires in COVID-19. Study-wide context: Samples taken during acute and convalescent COVID-19 were collected in the United States, Italy and Spain. PBMCs, B-cell-depleted T cells, or T cells were the source of the cDNA or gDNA that made up the material.

Under the authors' procedure: Nucleated cell number was recorded as an estimate derived from reference gene primer amplification. Clones were read by immunoSEQ multiplex PCR, and TCRdb kept only the in-frame ones, dropping some. V and J calls and clone size are those listed in that table; D and trimming were worked out from the DNA. The table shows about 55,000 clones, with around 83% occurring only once. The receptor comes from a woman aged 55-70 years with acute or convalescent COVID-19. The genes are TRBV30 and TRBJ1-6, with 7 bases that match TRBD1. Sequenced material: peripheral blood. CDR3 region: CAWRRTGRALHF. The CDR3, as DNA: TGTGCCTGGAGAAGGACAGGTAGGGCCCTCCACTTT.